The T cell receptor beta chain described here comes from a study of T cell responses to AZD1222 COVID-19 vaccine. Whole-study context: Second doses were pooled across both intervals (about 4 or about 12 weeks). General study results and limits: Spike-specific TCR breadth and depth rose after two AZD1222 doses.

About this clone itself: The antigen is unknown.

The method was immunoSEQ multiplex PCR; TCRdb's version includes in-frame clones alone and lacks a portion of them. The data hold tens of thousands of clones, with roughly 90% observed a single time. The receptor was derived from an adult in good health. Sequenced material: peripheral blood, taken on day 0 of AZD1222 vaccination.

The CDR3 DNA sequence: TGCGCCAGCAGCGGCTGGACAGGGGCGGGCAATGAGCAGTTCTTC. Its protein is CASSGWTGAGNEQFF. The V and J genes are TRBV5-1 and TRBJ2-1; TRBD1 aligns across 9 bases. V lost 4 bases and J lost 6; bases outside the gene matches: 8. Germline CDR1 is SGHRS and CDR2 is YFSETQ. The CDR3 extends over 15 amino acids.